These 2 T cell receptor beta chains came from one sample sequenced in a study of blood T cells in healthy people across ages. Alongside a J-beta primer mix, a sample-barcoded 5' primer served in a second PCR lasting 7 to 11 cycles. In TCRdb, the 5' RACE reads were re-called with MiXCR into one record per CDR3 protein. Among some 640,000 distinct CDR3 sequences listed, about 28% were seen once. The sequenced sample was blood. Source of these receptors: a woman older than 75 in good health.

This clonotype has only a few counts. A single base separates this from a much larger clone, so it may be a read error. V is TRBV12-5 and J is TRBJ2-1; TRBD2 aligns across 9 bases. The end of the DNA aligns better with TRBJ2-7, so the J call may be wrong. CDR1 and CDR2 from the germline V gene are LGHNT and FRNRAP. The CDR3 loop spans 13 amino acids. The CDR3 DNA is TGTGCTAGTCGAGCTAGCGGGGCAAATGAGCAGTACTTC. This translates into CASRASGANEQYF.

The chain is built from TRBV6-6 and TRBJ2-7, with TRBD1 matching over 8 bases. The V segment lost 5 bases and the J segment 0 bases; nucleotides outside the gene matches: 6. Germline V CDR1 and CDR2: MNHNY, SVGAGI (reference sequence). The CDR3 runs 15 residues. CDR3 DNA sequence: TGTGCCAGCAGTCCAAGGGACAGGAGCTCCTACGAGCAGTACTTC. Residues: CASSPRDRSSYEQYF.